What follows are 29 T cell receptor beta chains derived from one specimen sequenced in a study of cytomegalovirus exposure and HLA in healthy donors. This table comes from immunoSEQ multiplex PCR, and its TCRdb copy is limited to in-frame clones, with some not included. The table lists 82,000 or so clones, about 92% of them singletons, with about 0.7% in the top ten. Sequences were obtained from PBMCs. The receptors shown here come from a man aged 18 to 30 in good health and CMV-seronegative.

V gene TRBV5-8 combines with J gene TRBJ1-1; 7 bases align to TRBD1. Germline loops: CDR1 SGHTS, CDR2 YDEGEE. This CDR3 spans 15 amino acids. Losses at the gene ends were 3 bases for V and 0 bases for J; bases not matched to a gene: 5. The CDR3 nucleotides are TGTGCCAGCAGCTCGGGACAGAGGGTGAACACTGAAGCTTTCTTT. Translation gives CASSSGQRVNTEAFF.

The genes are TRBV10-3 and TRBJ2-1; TRBD1 aligns across 9 bases. Germline CDR1 is ENHRY and CDR2 is SYGVKD. V trimming: 10 bases; J trimming: 6 bases; junction bases outside the gene matches: 7. The CDR3 totals 13 residues. DNA for the CDR3: TGTGCCAGCCGGGACAGGGTCGGCAATGAGCAGTTCTTC. It codes for CASRDRVGNEQFF.

In this sample, this clone turned up once. The gene calls are TRBV10-3 and TRBJ1-5; 9 bases are a match to TRBD1. The germline gives CDR1 ENHRY, CDR2 SYGVKD. The V segment lost 10 bases and the J segment 0 bases; nucleotides outside the gene matches: 16. The CDR3 has 18 amino acids. The CDR3 DNA is TGTGCCACGGCGGTTACAGGGGGCGCGGGTTATAGCAATCAGCCCCAGCATTTT. Residues: CATAVTGGAGYSNQPQHF.

The rearrangement uses TRBV5-6 and TRBJ1-1; 9 bases agree with TRBD1. J gave up 2 bases and V 3 bases, and 11 bases lay outside the gene matches. CDR3 size: 17 residues. Per the germline V gene, CDR1 is SGHDT and CDR2 is YYEEEE. The CDR3 spells CASSSPGTGLGNTEAFF. CDR3 bases: TGTGCCAGCAGCTCTCCCGGGACAGGGCTTGGTAACACTGAAGCTTTCTTT.

This chain uses TRBV5-1 with TRBJ2-7; 7 bases map to TRBD2. The germline V gene has CDR1 SGHRS and CDR2 YFSETQ. Trimming took 0 bases from V and 0 from J; bases not matched to a gene: 6. The CDR3 is 16 residues long. CDR3 protein: CASSLDPSGHSYEQYF. The CDR3 region has the DNA TGCGCCAGCAGCTTGGATCCTAGCGGCCACTCCTACGAGCAGTACTTC. Full variable domain (missing parts from reference TRBV5-1 and TRBJ2-7): KAGVTQTPRYLIKTRGQQVTLSCSPISGHRSVSWYQQTPGQGLQFLFEYFSETQRNKGNFPGRFSGRQFSNSRSEMNVSTLELGDSALYLCASSLDPSGHSYEQYFGPGTRLTVT.

As to this clone: The same CDR3 can be traced to other DNA sequences in this sample. The chain links TRBV5-1 to TRBJ2-7, with D perhaps TRBD1 (6 bases). CDR1 SGHRS and CDR2 YFSETQ come from the germline V gene. This CDR3 has 14 residues. The V and J ends lost 0 bases and 2 bases respectively, with 9 bases between them. The CDR3 DNA reads as TGCGCCAGCAGCTTGGGGTCAGGGGCCTACGAGCAGTACTTC. This sequence encodes CASSLGSGAYEQYF.

The chain is built from TRBV19 and TRBJ2-1; 16 bases are a match to TRBD2. The CDR3 spans 18 residues. Germline assignment: CDR1 LNHDA and CDR2 SQIVND (reference sequence). J was trimmed by 8 bases and V by 0 bases; bases with no gene match: 7. CDR3: CASSIEGLAGGRVHEQFF. In DNA, the CDR3 is TGTGCCAGTAGTATAGAGGGACTAGCGGGAGGGAGGGTCCATGAGCAGTTCTTC.

This chain links TRBV2 with TRBJ2-7; no firm D call. The CDR3 consists of 10 residues. V dropped 7 bases and J dropped 5 bases, with 6 bases sitting between them. Germline V gene data show CDR1 as SNHLY and CDR2 as FYNNEI. The DNA of the CDR3 is TGTGCCAGCAAGAGCCACGAGCAGTACTTC. Translation gives CASKSHEQYF.

The chain links TRBV29-1 to TRBJ2-1; 10 nucleotides line up with TRBD2. Trimming took 7 bases from V and 4 from J; bases not matched to a gene: 10. The germline V gene has CDR1 SQVTM and CDR2 ANQGSEA. This CDR3 comprises 15 residues. The CDR3 nucleotides are TGCAGCGCGACGAGGACTAGCGGAGATTACAATGAGCAGTTCTTC. The encoded protein is CSATRTSGDYNEQFF.

The chain couples TRBV25-1 to TRBJ2-1; D ambiguous. Looked up from germline, CDR1 is MGHDK and CDR2 is SYGVNS. Trimming removed 1 base at V and 0 bases at J, with 7 bases between. CDR3 length: 15 residues. CDR3 sequence (DNA): TGTGCCAGCAGTGAATCTAGATACTCCTACAATGAGCAGTTCTTC. Translation gives CASSESRYSYNEQFF.

J is TRBJ1-2 and V is TRBV13; tentatively, D is TRBD1 (5 bases). Germline V gives CDR1 PRHDT, CDR2 FYEKMQ (reference sequence). CDR3 length: 13 residues. V lost 4 bases and J lost 3, with 9 bases in between. As DNA, the CDR3 is TGTGCCAGCAGCTCGACAGTGGACTATGGCTACACCTTC. Amino acids: CASSSTVDYGYTF.

The chain recombines TRBV4-1 with TRBJ2-2, with D uncertain. Per germline, CDR1 MGHRA and CDR2 YSYEKL. The CDR3 sequence is 16 residues long. V lost 1 base, J lost 3 bases, and 12 bases lay in between. The CDR3 region is CASSQAPRQYTGELFF. CDR3 in DNA: TGCGCCAGCAGCCAAGCCCCGCGGCAATACACCGGGGAGCTGTTTTTT.

The chain carries TRBV7-2 and TRBJ2-2; 11 nucleotides line up with TRBD2. This CDR3 contains 18 residues. Losses at the gene ends were 1 base for V and 3 bases for J; bases not matched to a gene: 7. The germline gives CDR1 SGHTA, CDR2 FQGNSA. CDR3 protein: CASSLGPTSGGYTGELFF. CDR3 DNA sequence: TGTGCCAGCAGCTTAGGGCCTACTAGCGGGGGTTACACCGGGGAGCTGTTTTTT.

The V call is TRBV5-5, the J call TRBJ2-7, with D possibly TRBD1 on 6 matching bases. V was shortened by 4 bases and J by 6 bases, with 14 bases between the two germline ends. The germline V gene encodes CDR1 SGHKS and CDR2 YYEKEE (reference sequence). CDR3 length: 13 residues. The CDR3: CASSTTGTPEQYF. For the CDR3, the DNA is TGTGCCAGCAGCACAACCGGGACACCCGAGCAGTACTTC.

The chain carries TRBV18 and TRBJ2-7; D is uncertain. V was shortened by 1 base and J by 4 bases, with 11 bases between the two germline ends. The CDR3 runs 14 residues. Per the germline V gene, CDR1 is KGHSH and CDR2 is LQKENI. CDR3 sequence reads: CASSPQPILYEQYF. The CDR3 region has the DNA TGTGCCAGCTCACCACAGCCCATATTGTACGAGCAGTACTTC.

The rearrangement uses TRBV2 and TRBJ2-2, with D perhaps matching TRBD1 (6 bases). Deletions cut 10 bases from V and 1 base from J, with 16 bases between. The germline V gene encodes CDR1 SNHLY and CDR2 FYNNEI. This CDR3 region has 15 residues. DNA of the CDR3: TGTGCCATCAAGGACAGCCGAGAGAACACCGGGGAGCTGTTTTTT. Amino acids: CAIKDSRENTGELFF.

This chain joins TRBV27 and TRBJ1-4; TRBD1 agrees at 7 bases. This CDR3 has 15 residues. CDR1 and CDR2 from the germline V gene are MNHEY and SMNVEV (reference sequence). With 2 bases clipped from V and 7 bases from J, the junction kept 7 bases outside the gene matches. CDR3 in amino acids: CASSLRGQLSEKLFF. CDR3 in DNA: TGTGCCAGCAGTTTAAGGGGGCAGTTGAGTGAAAAACTGTTTTTT.

This rearrangement joins TRBV6-1 to TRBJ2-7; TRBD1 might be the D (6 bases). CDR1 is MNHNS, CDR2 SASEGT, per germline. V lost 1 base, J lost 4 bases, and 14 bases lay in between. The CDR3 loop spans 15 amino acids. The CDR3 sequence is CASSEDVTGSYEQYF. CDR3 DNA sequence: TGTGCCAGCAGTGAAGACGTAACAGGGTCGTACGAGCAGTACTTC.

The V and J genes are TRBV15 and TRBJ1-3; TRBD1 might be the D (5 bases). The CDR3 sequence is 16 residues long. Germline CDR1 is LNHNV and CDR2 is YYDKDF (reference sequence). With 0 bases removed from V and 0 bases from J, the gap between germline ends came to 9 bases. The DNA for the CDR3 is TGTGCCACCAGCAGAGATCCCAGGGCCTCTGGAAACACCATATATTTT. Its translation is CATSRDPRASGNTIYF.

J is TRBJ1-1 and V is TRBV7-9; 7 bases agree with TRBD1. The CDR3 sequence is 13 residues long. The germline V gene encodes CDR1 SEHNR and CDR2 FQNEAQ (reference sequence). Losses at the gene ends were 11 bases for V and 1 base for J; bases not matched to a gene: 7. The CDR3: CACGDRENTEAFF. CDR3 DNA sequence: TGTGCCTGTGGGGACAGAGAGAACACTGAAGCTTTCTTT.

The DNA for the CDR3 is TGTGCCAGCTCACTAACAGGCCTCGAAGGAGAGCAGTACTTC. Residues: CASSLTGLEGEQYF. The chain couples TRBV18 to TRBJ2-7, with TRBD1 as a possible D gene (5 bases). V lost 4 bases, J lost 7 bases, and 17 bases lay in between. Germline V lookup: CDR1 KGHSH, CDR2 LQKENI. This CDR3 has 14 residues.

CDR3 sequence reads: CSARDRGYYTF. In DNA form, the CDR3 reads TGCAGTGCTAGAGATCGGGGGTACTACACCTTC. The chain is built from TRBV20-1 and TRBJ1-2, with D possibly TRBD1 on 5 matching bases. The CDR3 is 11 amino acids. V was pared by 0 bases and J by 10 bases, with 9 bases between. Germline V gene sequence: CDR1 DFQATT, CDR2 SNEGSKA (reference sequence).

CDR3: CASSEGTGSIGYTF. Here the CDR3 DNA reads TGTGCCAGCAGTGAAGGGACAGGGTCCATTGGCTACACCTTC. This chain joins TRBV6-1 and TRBJ1-2; 8 bases are shared with TRBD1. This CDR3 contains 14 residues. Germline-derived CDR1 and CDR2 are MNHNS and SASEGT. Trimming took 1 base from V and 7 from J; bases not matched to a gene: 5.

This clone was found a few times. V usage is TRBV6-1 and J usage is TRBJ2-7; D is undetermined. The germline V and J ends were trimmed by 2 bases and 3 bases, with 11 bases remaining between them. Per the germline V gene, CDR1 is MNHNS and CDR2 is SASEGT. This CDR3 has 14 residues. The CDR3 loop is CASSESFEYYEQYF. The CDR3 coding sequence is TGTGCCAGCAGTGAAAGTTTTGAGTACTACGAGCAGTACTTC.

J is TRBJ2-5 and V is TRBV4-1; TRBD2 agrees at 10 bases. This CDR3 has 16 residues. V lost 8 bases to trimming and J lost 5 bases; unmatched junction nucleotides: 14. Germline V gene sequence: CDR1 MGHRA, CDR2 YSYEKL. Written as DNA, the CDR3 is TGCGCCAGCGCGACTCCAGCGGGGGGGAATTACGAGACCCAGTACTTC. The encoded protein is CASATPAGGNYETQYF.

The genes are TRBV18 and TRBJ1-5; the D is unclear. Trimming shortened V by 3 bases and J by 1 base, and 10 bases separated the two germline ends. The CDR3 spans 15 residues. CDR1 KGHSH and CDR2 LQKENI come from the germline V gene. CDR3 DNA: TGTGCCAGCTCACCTAACGGGATGAGCAATCAGCCCCAGCATTTT. This sequence encodes CASSPNGMSNQPQHF. The variable domain in full, completed from reference TRBV18 and TRBJ1-5, reads NAGVMQNPRHLVRRRGQEARLRCSPMKGHSHVYWYRQLPEEGLKFMVYLQKENIIDESGMPKERFSAEFPKEGPSILRIQQVVRGDSAAYFCASSPNGMSNQPQHFGDGTRLSIL.

The V and J genes are TRBV5-1 and TRBJ1-1; D is perhaps TRBD1 (5 bases). This CDR3 is 13 amino acids long. Trimming shortened V by 2 bases and J by 3 bases, and 8 bases separated the two germline ends. CDR1 SGHRS and CDR2 YFSETQ come from the germline V gene. This CDR3 reads CASSFTGDTEAFF. CDR3 nucleotide sequence: TGCGCCAGCAGCTTTACAGGAGACACTGAAGCTTTCTTT.

The rearrangement uses TRBV7-9 and TRBJ1-5, with TRBD1 matching over 8 bases. CDR1 and CDR2 (germline): SEHNR, FQNEAQ (reference sequence). This CDR3 comprises 14 residues. The V and J ends lost 8 bases and 2 bases, in that order; junction bases with no gene match: 5. This CDR3 reads CASDETGGNQPQHF. CDR3 DNA: TGTGCCAGCGACGAGACAGGGGGCAATCAGCCCCAGCATTTT.

The CDR3 sequence is CASSQVTGLQRGDTQYF. CDR3 bases: TGCGCCAGCAGCCAAGTCACGGGACTACAAAGAGGAGATACGCAGTATTTT. The V gene is TRBV4-1, the J gene TRBJ2-3; 7 bases map to TRBD2. The CDR3 runs to 17 residues. CDR1 is MGHRA and CDR2 is YSYEKL in the germline V gene. V lost 1 base, J lost 5 bases, and 12 bases stayed unmatched.